This TCR beta chain was obtained from a study of monozygotic twins with inflammatory bowel disease (dated by TCRdb to between 2018 and 2021). About the study as a whole: The complete study included about 30 monozygotic twin pairs: 19 IBD-discordant Danish pairs and nine German pairs, of which four were IBD-concordant and five were IBD-discordant. The search for disease-associated traits relied mainly on comparing, within discordant pairs, IBD patients with their genetically identical healthy co-twins. Each individual had, on average, about 151 000 unique TCRalpha sequences and 181 000 unique TCRbeta sequences available for analysis.

As to this clonotype: The clone's antigen remains unknown.

From each donor, a roughly 2.7 ml peripheral blood sample was collected into PAXgene tubes and kept at -80 degrees C. Without T cell sorting, total RNA was isolated from whole blood using the PAXgene blood miRNA kit on an automated QIAcube. Peripheral blood from monozygotic twin pairs who were concordant or discordant for inflammatory bowel disease underwent deep TCRalpha and TCRbeta repertoire profiling using unique molecular barcoding. Smoking habits were recorded for all twin pairs, and each individual was classified as a current, former or never smoker. Library preparation employed 5' RACE. For each TCR library, roughly 3,600 ng of total RNA was used. For each sample, cDNA synthesis with SMARTScribe reverse transcriptase was split into eight separate reactions. During cDNA synthesis, template switching was used to introduce unique molecular identifiers that contained a 6-nucleotide sample barcode. Amplification of TCRalpha and TCRbeta cDNA involved two nested PCRs of approximately 16 and 9 cycles, and each PCR was followed by bead purification. Before amplification, cDNA was treated with uracil DNA-glycosylase and purified using the QIAquick PCR purification kit. The second PCR added Illumina TruSeq-compatible adapters along with sample-specific barcodes. TapeStation and Qubit were used to check library quality and concentration, and 4 to 6 ng of each library was pooled. Pooled libraries were sequenced on an Illumina HiSeq2500 single-index Rapid Run with 2 x 100 bp reads and custom sequencing primers. The source study handled its data this way. PCR and sequencing errors were corrected by UMI-based consensus assembly using MiGEC version 1.2.6. MiXCR version 2.1.1 was used for V(D)J alignment, clonotype assembly and CDR3 extraction. To normalise gene usage, clonotype sharing and MAIT/NKT TCR abundance, the analysis used the top 1000, 10 000 and 20 000 clonotypes per sample. After downsampling to 27 000 UMIs, diversity was calculated as the inverse Simpson index using the vegan R package. Statistical testing used paired Mann-Whitney U tests on the discordant twin pairs and applied Benjamini-Hochberg correction for multiple testing. Each CDR3 protein sequence appears as one entry after TCRdb reprocessed the reads, and no DNA is included. None of the V and J calls come from the authors' own analysis; TCRdb made them. The sample's table covers 110,000 to 150,000 distinct CDR3 sequences. The ten largest clonotypes hold 0.95% to 1.5% of the sample.

Beyond this particular receptor, the publication reports: A decrease in TCRbeta repertoire diversity, as measured by inverse Simpson index, was observed in IBD patients compared with their healthy co-twins. The results gave no support for a single strong signal or clonotype linked to IBD. Differing immunosuppressive treatments among patients may have added background noise and inter-individual variability to the repertoires. Compared with healthy twins, IBD patients shared fewer clonotypes with other individuals, and the difference was most pronounced in patients with signs of disease activity. Concordant and discordant twins showed no difference in repertoire similarity, possibly because of limited statistical power. Different T cell subtypes could not be distinguished in the analysis.

This TCR came from a human donor with ulcerative colitis or Crohn's disease, or a healthy co-twin of an affected twin (not recorded which). Sequencing used blood.

The CDR3 reads CASTPLAGASYNEQFF. The chain couples TRBV12-3 or TRBV12-4 to TRBJ2-1; TCRdb's D gene call, TRBD2, goes unchecked for lack of DNA. The CDR3 goes from the cysteine to the phenylalanine over 16 residues. Only the protein is on record.